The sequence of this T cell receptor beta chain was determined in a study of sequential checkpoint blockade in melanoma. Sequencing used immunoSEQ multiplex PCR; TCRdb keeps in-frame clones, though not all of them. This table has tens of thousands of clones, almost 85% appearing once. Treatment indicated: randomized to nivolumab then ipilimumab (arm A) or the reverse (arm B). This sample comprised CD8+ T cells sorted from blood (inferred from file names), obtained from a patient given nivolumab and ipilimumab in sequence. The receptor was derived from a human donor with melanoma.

This CDR3 reads CARSSKGATNEKLFF. The CDR3 nucleotides read TGTGCCAGAAGCTCTAAGGGGGCAACTAATGAAAAACTGTTTTTT. The V gene is TRBV5-3, the J gene TRBJ1-4; tentatively, D is TRBD1 (6 bases). TRBV5-3 falls under the ORF class, with uncertain function. CDR3 length: 15 residues. V lost 3 bases and J 0 bases, leaving 9 bases between the germline ends.